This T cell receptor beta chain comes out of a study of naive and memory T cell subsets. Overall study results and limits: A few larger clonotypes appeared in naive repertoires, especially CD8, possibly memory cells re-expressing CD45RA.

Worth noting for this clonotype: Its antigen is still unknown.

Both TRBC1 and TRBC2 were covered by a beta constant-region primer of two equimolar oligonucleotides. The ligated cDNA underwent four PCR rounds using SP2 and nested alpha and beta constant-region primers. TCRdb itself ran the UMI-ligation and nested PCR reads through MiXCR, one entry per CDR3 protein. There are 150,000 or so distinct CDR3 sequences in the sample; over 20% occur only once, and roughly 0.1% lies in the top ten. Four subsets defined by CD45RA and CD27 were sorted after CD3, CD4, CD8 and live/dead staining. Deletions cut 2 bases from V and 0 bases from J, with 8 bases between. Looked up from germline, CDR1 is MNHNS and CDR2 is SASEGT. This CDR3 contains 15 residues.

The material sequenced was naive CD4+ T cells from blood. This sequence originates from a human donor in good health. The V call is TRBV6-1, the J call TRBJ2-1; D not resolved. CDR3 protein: CASSEYPNSYNEQFF. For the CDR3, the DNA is TGTGCCAGCAGTGAATACCCCAACTCCTACAATGAGCAGTTCTTC.